One sample yielded the 26 T cell receptor beta chains listed below, sequenced in a study of spatial heterogeneity in lung cancer (dated by TCRdb to about 2019). Their antigen targets remain unknown. Libraries came from 5' RACE. TCRdb lists the instrument as NextSeq 500. TCRdb reprocessed the public reads (quality trimming at Q25 with fastp, clone calling with MiXCR) and kept in-frame beta chains. Records with the same CDR3 protein are collapsed into one entry carrying the most frequent genes and DNA. Here the sample has 15,000 to 20,000 distinct CDR3 sequences; 5% to 8% occur a single time. 6.8% of the sample is held by the ten biggest clonotypes. Summary of the overall study and its limitations: A correlation was observed between the number of expanded intratumoral alpha and beta TCRs and the tumor nonsynonymous mutation count.

The time point label for this specimen denotes: sample taken at primary tumor resection. The specimen was lung tumor tissue, collected at surgery. The source is a male donor with early-stage non-small cell lung cancer.

This clonotype was detected ten times or more. This beta chain turned up in a library designed for alpha chains; as an off-target read, its abundance says little. The chain combines TRBV25-1 with TRBJ2-7; D uncertain. Per germline, CDR1 MGHDK and CDR2 SYGVNS. Trimming removed 1 base from V and 2 bases from J, with 18 bases in between. This CDR3 has 17 residues. This CDR3 reads CASSECTLEHLTYEQYF. In nucleotides, the CDR3 is TGTGCCAGCAGTGAATGCACCTTAGAGCACCTAACCTACGAGCAGTACTTC.

There are many counts of this clonotype. For a library built for alpha chains, this beta chain is a stray read; little rests on its size. The V gene is TRBV28, the J gene TRBJ2-7, with 7 bases that match TRBD2. Per the germline V gene, CDR1 is MDHEN and CDR2 is SYDVKM. This CDR3 is built from 15 residues. Germline trimming cut 6 bases from V and 6 bases from J; bases unmatched to any gene: 14. Here the CDR3 reads CASRVGTTPAGEQYF. In DNA, the CDR3 is TGTGCCAGCAGAGTTGGGACTACCCCCGCGGGCGAGCAGTACTTC.

In this sample, this clonotype turned up many times. In a library made to pick up alpha chains, this beta chain is a stray read with a size that means little. The chain carries TRBV18 and TRBJ2-5; TRBD2 might be the D (5 bases). From germline, CDR1 is KGHSH and CDR2 LQKENI. This CDR3 contains 12 residues. V lost 2 bases to trimming and J lost 5 bases, with 6 bases between them. The DNA of the CDR3 is TGTGCCAGCTCACCATCGGGGGAGACCCAGTACTTC. This codes for CASSPSGETQYF.

This clonotype showed up many times. In a library made to pick up alpha chains, this beta chain is a stray read with a size that means little. The rearrangement joins TRBV7-9 to TRBJ1-2; D possibly corresponds to TRBD1 (5 bases). Germline loops: CDR1 SEHNR, CDR2 FQNEAQ (reference sequence). Trimming shortened V by 6 bases and J by 3 bases, and 14 bases separated the two germline ends. The CDR3 runs 14 residues. The CDR3 DNA sequence: TGTGCCAGCAGGAGGGCCAGGGACTACTATGGCTACACCTTC. Translating gives CASRRARDYYGYTF.

This clonotype has at least ten counts. With the library built for alpha chains, this beta chain is off target and its frequency is not meaningful. The V and J genes are TRBV7-6 and TRBJ2-3; TRBD2 matches 9 bases. The V segment lost 1 base and the J segment 3 bases; nucleotides outside the gene matches: 11. This CDR3 spans 18 amino acids. Germline CDR1 and CDR2: SGHVS and FNYEAQ. CDR3 nucleotides: TGTGCCAGCAGCTTAGGCAGCGCTAGCGGGATTTGGACAGATACGCAGTATTTT. Residues: CASSLGSASGIWTDTQYF.

The sample holds many counts of this clonotype. Since the library was made to target alpha chains, this beta chain is a stray read and its abundance is not meaningful. This chain uses TRBV3-1 with TRBJ2-7, with 8 bases matching TRBD1. CDR3 length: 14 residues. Per the germline V gene, CDR1 is LGHDT and CDR2 is YNNKEL (reference sequence). V shed 4 bases, J shed 0 bases, and the junction held 2 bases outside the gene matches. For the CDR3, the DNA is TGTGCCAGCAGCCGCGGACAGGGCTCCTACGAGCAGTACTTC. This translates into CASSRGQGSYEQYF.

This clonotype was recorded at least ten times. This beta chain represents an off-target read in a library built for alpha chains; its size is of limited meaning. This rearrangement joins TRBV5-5 to TRBJ1-2; D is possibly TRBD1 (5 bases). From germline, CDR1 is SGHKS and CDR2 YYEKEE (reference sequence). CDR3 size: 15 residues. With 0 bases removed from V and 8 bases from J, the gap between germline ends came to 17 bases. In nucleotides, the CDR3 is TGTGCCAGCAGCTTGGCCTTAACAGGTCAGAGGGGCTACACCTTC. Protein product: CASSLALTGQRGYTF.

This clonotype was counted ten times or more. It is unclear where the CDR3 begins or ends on the DNA, so no DNA is shown, and the CDR3 is as TCRdb lists it. Little can be read into the size of this beta chain, an off-target read in a library designed for alpha chains. The chain links TRBV29-1 to TRBJ2-1; TRBD1 is taken as the D call from the table, unchecked against the DNA. CDR1 and CDR2 from the germline V gene are SQVTM and ANQGSEA. The CDR3 sequence runs 11 residues, both termini included. The CDR3 loop reads CSVGQGSVRVF.

This clonotype was detected only once. This beta chain is off target for a library built for alpha chains, so its abundance means little. V gene TRBV20-1 combines with J gene TRBJ1-6; TRBD1 aligns across 8 bases. Germline CDR1 and CDR2: DFQATT and SNEGSKA (reference sequence). The CDR3 has 16 amino acids. Losses at the gene ends were 0 bases for V and 5 bases for J; bases not matched to a gene: 6. CDR3 in amino acids: CSARDLVTGDNSPLHF. CDR3 in DNA: TGCAGTGCTAGAGATCTTGTGACAGGGGATAATTCACCCCTCCACTTT.

This clonotype was counted ten times or more. A library made for alpha chains picked up this beta chain off target, so its size means little. V is TRBV27 and J is TRBJ2-3; TRBD2 matches at 7 bases. The ends lost 8 bases at V and 1 base at J; junction bases unmatched: 12. The CDR3 covers 16 residues. Per germline, CDR1 MNHEY and CDR2 SMNVEV (reference sequence). Here the CDR3 reads CASPSGSMFGTDTQYF. The CDR3 DNA reads as TGTGCCAGCCCTAGCGGCTCAATGTTTGGCACAGATACGCAGTATTTT.

This clonotype is medium-sized. Since it is a stray read in a library aimed at alpha chains, this beta chain has a size that is not meaningful. The chain couples TRBV7-9 to TRBJ2-7; D gene uncertain. Trimming took off 5 bases at V and 6 bases at J, with 23 bases between the two ends. This CDR3 is built from 16 residues. Germline values: CDR1 SEHNR, CDR2 FQNEAQ (reference sequence). The CDR3 loop is CASSPSMGFFTGEQYF. The CDR3 DNA sequence: TGTGCCAGCAGCCCGTCAATGGGCTTCTTCACGGGCGAGCAGTACTTC.

This clonotype was seen ten or more times. Little can be read into the size of this beta chain, an off-target read in a library designed for alpha chains. The J gene is TRBJ2-1, the V gene TRBV2; D possibly corresponds to TRBD1 (6 bases). Trimming removed 6 bases at V and 7 bases at J, with 13 bases between. The germline V gene has CDR1 SNHLY and CDR2 FYNNEI. This CDR3 spans 13 amino acids. In DNA, the CDR3 is TGTGCCAGCAGCTGGACGAGGGGGAATGAGCAGTTCTTC. Its protein product is CASSWTRGNEQFF.

As concerns this clonotype: Since it is a stray read in a library aimed at alpha chains, this beta chain has a size that is not meaningful. V is TRBV7-2 and J is TRBJ2-7; the match to TRBD1 covers 8 bases. Germline V lookup: CDR1 SGHTA, CDR2 FQGNSA. The CDR3 length is 13 residues. Trimming at V came to 4 bases and at J to 5 bases, leaving 4 bases not matched to a gene. The CDR3 protein is CASSYGQGNEQYF. The CDR3 DNA reads as TGTGCCAGCAGCTACGGACAGGGCAACGAGCAGTACTTC.

This clonotype is labeled as medium-sized (0.01 to 0.1%). Within a library made for alpha chains, this beta chain is off target, and its count is uninformative. This chain links TRBV4-1 with TRBJ2-6, with TRBD1 matching over 7 bases. Looked up from germline, CDR1 is MGHRA and CDR2 is YSYEKL. With V trimmed by 5 bases and J by 1 base, 2 bases remained unmatched. The CDR3 extends over 15 amino acids. CDR3 in amino acids: CASSKQGSGANVLTF. CDR3 bases: TGCGCCAGCAGCAAACAGGGGTCTGGGGCCAACGTCCTGACTTTC.

This clonotype was counted at least ten times. This beta chain lies outside the target of a library built for alpha chains; its clone size means little. The chain recombines TRBV7-2 with TRBJ1-5, with 8 nucleotides matching TRBD1. The CDR3 is 14 residues long. The V and J ends lost 1 base and 6 bases, in that order; junction bases with no gene match: 2. Looked up from germline, CDR1 is SGHTA and CDR2 is FQGNSA. CDR3 bases: TGTGCCAGCAGCTTAGGACAGGGGAGTCAGCCCCAGCATTTT. Protein: CASSLGQGSQPQHF.

In its sample, this clonotype was seen many times. This beta chain is an unintended read in a library built for alpha chains; its size means little. This chain connects TRBV6-5 to TRBJ1-1; D is unclear. The CDR3 sequence is 13 residues long. Per the germline V gene, CDR1 is MNHEY and CDR2 is SVGAGI. V lost 2 bases, J lost 4 bases, and 8 bases lay in between. CDR3 DNA sequence: TGTGCCAGCAGTTACGATGTGTCCACTGAAGCTTTCTTT. Its translation: CASSYDVSTEAFF.

On this clonotype itself: The size of this beta chain means little, since it is a stray read in a library made for alpha chains. The chain employs TRBV7-2 and TRBJ1-1; D gene unclear. The CDR3 runs to 13 residues. Looked up from germline, CDR1 is SGHTA and CDR2 is FQGNSA. Trimming removed 1 base from V and 5 bases from J, with 8 bases in between. For the CDR3, the DNA is TGTGCCAGCAGCTTAGGTACGGCGACTGAAGCTTTCTTT. This gives the protein CASSLGTATEAFF. The variable domain in full, completed from reference TRBV7-2 and TRBJ1-1, reads GAGVSQSPSNKVTEKGKDVELRCDPISGHTALYWYRQSLGQGLEFLIYFQGNSAPDKSGLPSDRFSAERTGGSVSTLTIQRTQQEDSAVYLCASSLGTATEAFFGQGTRLTVV.

In this sample, this clonotype turned up many times. This beta chain represents an off-target read in a library built for alpha chains; its size is of limited meaning. The chain couples TRBV5-1 to TRBJ1-2; D is unclear. CDR3 length: 17 residues. V shed 0 bases and J shed 2 bases, with 17 bases lying between them. Germline lookup yields CDR1 SGHRS and CDR2 YFSETQ. As DNA, the CDR3 is TGCGCCAGCAGCTTGGGGCAGGCTGGGAACTACAACTATGGCTACACCTTC. This encodes CASSLGQAGNYNYGYTF.

This clonotype was counted ten times or more. Little can be read into the size of this beta chain, an off-target read in a library designed for alpha chains. The gene calls are TRBV3-1 and TRBJ1-3; D is unresolved. The ends were cut back, 0 bases at V and 1 base at J, with 10 bases in the middle. CDR1 LGHDT and CDR2 YNNKEL come from the germline V gene (reference sequence). The CDR3 extends over 16 amino acids. In DNA form, the CDR3 reads TGTGCCAGCAGCCAAGAAGGTCAGCGTTCTGGAAACACCATATATTTT. This encodes CASSQEGQRSGNTIYF.

This clonotype was seen repeatedly, ten times or more. The library was designed around alpha chains, so this beta chain is a stray read whose abundance carries little weight. The chain has TRBV5-1 and TRBJ2-4, with TRBD2 identical over 11 bases. The V segment lost 2 bases and the J segment 6 bases; nucleotides outside the gene matches: 4. The V gene's germline CDR1 is SGHRS and CDR2 YFSETQ. The CDR3 has 15 residues. In DNA form, the CDR3 reads TGCGCCAGCAGCTTAGCCGGGACTAGCGGAAACATTCAGTACTTC. Its protein product is CASSLAGTSGNIQYF.

This clonotype was counted at least ten times. This beta chain is a stray read from a library made for alpha chains; its abundance is not meaningful. The chain combines TRBV11-2 with TRBJ2-5; weak D call: TRBD1 (5 bases). Germline V gene data show CDR1 as SGHAT and CDR2 as FQNNGV. CDR3 length: 15 residues. V lost 3 bases and J lost 0, with 11 bases in between. The CDR3 sequence is CASSFSTVHQETQYF. In DNA form, the CDR3 reads TGTGCCAGCAGCTTTTCGACAGTCCACCAAGAGACCCAGTACTTC.

In its sample, this clonotype was seen many times. This beta chain was picked up by a library intended for alpha chains and is off target, so its count carries little meaning. The chain combines TRBV12-3 or TRBV12-4 with TRBJ2-7, with D possibly being TRBD1 (5 bases). The CDR3 loop spans 12 amino acids. V lost 5 bases and J 6 bases, leaving 11 bases between the germline ends. DNA of the CDR3: TGTGCCAGCAGTCCCCTGGGGCGCGAGCAGTACTTC. As protein: CASSPLGREQYF.

This clonotype was seen ten or more times. This beta chain slipped into a library made for alpha chains as a stray read, so its size is not meaningful. CDR3 in amino acids: CASSPSTGDYGYTF. The CDR3, as DNA: TGCGCCAGCAGCCCGTCGACAGGGGACTATGGCTACACCTTC. The chain employs TRBV4-3 and TRBJ1-2, with 8 bases identical to TRBD1. This CDR3 spans 14 amino acids. The V gene end was trimmed by 4 bases and the J gene end by 3 bases; junction bases not matched to a gene: 4. Germline V CDR1 and CDR2: LGHNA, YSLEER.

This clonotype was seen many times. With the library built for alpha chains, this beta chain is off target and its frequency is not meaningful. V usage is TRBV3-1 and J usage is TRBJ2-1, with D possibly TRBD2 on 6 matching bases. The germline gives CDR1 LGHDT, CDR2 YNNKEL (reference sequence). Trimming removed 7 bases at V and 2 bases at J, with 24 bases between. The CDR3 has 18 amino acids. CDR3 in DNA: TGTGCCAGCACCTCTGGGGGGAGAGGGGCTGGGGCCTACAATGAGCAGTTCTTC. Translated: CASTSGGRGAGAYNEQFF.

The sample holds many counts of this clonotype. Since the library was made to target alpha chains, this beta chain is a stray read and its abundance is not meaningful. The chain joins TRBV5-1 to TRBJ2-5; perhaps TRBD2 as D (5 bases). The CDR3 has 15 amino acids. Germline loops: CDR1 SGHRS, CDR2 YFSETQ. Trimming removed 0 bases from V and 3 bases from J, with 12 bases in between. The CDR3 sequence is CASSLARRNEETQYF. As DNA, the CDR3 is TGCGCCAGCAGCTTGGCCCGGAGGAACGAAGAGACCCAGTACTTC.

This clonotype was counted at least ten times. Being off target in a library aimed at alpha chains, this beta chain has a size of little meaning. V is TRBV5-6 and J is TRBJ1-5, with D possibly being TRBD1 (5 bases). V was shortened by 0 bases and J by 2 bases, with 12 bases between the two germline ends. Germline CDR1 SGHDT, CDR2 YYEEEE. This CDR3 is 16 amino acids long. The CDR3 DNA reads as TGTGCCAGCAGCTTGGCATCAGGGACCGGCAATCAGCCCCAGCATTTT. It is translated as CASSLASGTGNQPQHF.